This TCR beta chain originates from a study of blood T cell repertoires in COVID-19. Study-level information: COVID-19 samples, acute and convalescent, were from the United States, Italy and Spain. PBMCs, B-cell-depleted T cells, or T cells provided the cDNA or gDNA that made up the material.

Original processing notes: Amplification from reference gene primers served as the basis for estimated nucleated cell counts. TCRdb's table, derived via immunoSEQ multiplex PCR, lists solely in-frame clones and lacks some. V and J calls and clone size are copied from that table; D and trimming were computed from the DNA. The repertoire holds around 170,000 clones, with around four fifths as singletons. The CDR3 has 16 residues. With 0 bases clipped from V and 5 bases from J, the junction kept 8 bases outside the gene matches. Germline V CDR1 and CDR2: SGHNT, YYREEE (reference sequence). The gene calls are TRBV5-4 and TRBJ2-5; 9 bases are shared with TRBD2. The sequence derives from a woman in her sixties with acute or convalescent COVID-19. The sample taken for sequencing was peripheral blood. DNA for the CDR3: TGTGCCAGCAGCTTGGGGCGGGCTAGCGGGGCGGAGACCCAGTACTTC. Its translation is CASSLGRASGAETQYF.